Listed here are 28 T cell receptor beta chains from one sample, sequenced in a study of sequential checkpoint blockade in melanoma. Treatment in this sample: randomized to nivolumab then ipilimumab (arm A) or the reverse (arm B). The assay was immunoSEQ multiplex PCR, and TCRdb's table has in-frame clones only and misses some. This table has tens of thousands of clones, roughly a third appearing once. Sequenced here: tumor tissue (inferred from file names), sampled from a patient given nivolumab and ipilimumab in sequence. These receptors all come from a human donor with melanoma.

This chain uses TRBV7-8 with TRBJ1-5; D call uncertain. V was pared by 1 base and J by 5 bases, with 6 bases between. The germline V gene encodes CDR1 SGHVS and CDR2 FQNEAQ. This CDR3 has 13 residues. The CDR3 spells CASSLGLYQPQHF. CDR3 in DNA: TGTGCCAGCAGCTTAGGGTTGTATCAGCCCCAGCATTTT.

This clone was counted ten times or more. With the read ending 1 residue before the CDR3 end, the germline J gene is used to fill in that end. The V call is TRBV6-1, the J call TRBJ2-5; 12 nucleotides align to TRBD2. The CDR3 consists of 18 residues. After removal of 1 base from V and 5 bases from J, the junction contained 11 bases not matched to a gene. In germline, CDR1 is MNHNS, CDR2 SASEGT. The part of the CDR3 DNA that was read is TGTGCCAGCAGTGAAGGGGCGTCTAGCGGGGGGGGAACGGAGACCCAGTAC. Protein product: CASSEGASSGGGTETQY. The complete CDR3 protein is CASSEGASSGGGTETQYF.

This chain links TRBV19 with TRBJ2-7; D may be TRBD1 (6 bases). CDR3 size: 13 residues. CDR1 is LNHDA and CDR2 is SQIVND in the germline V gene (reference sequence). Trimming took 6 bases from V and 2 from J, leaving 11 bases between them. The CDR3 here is CASSGRGTYEQYF. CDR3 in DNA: TGTGCCAGTAGCGGCAGGGGTACCTACGAGCAGTACTTC.

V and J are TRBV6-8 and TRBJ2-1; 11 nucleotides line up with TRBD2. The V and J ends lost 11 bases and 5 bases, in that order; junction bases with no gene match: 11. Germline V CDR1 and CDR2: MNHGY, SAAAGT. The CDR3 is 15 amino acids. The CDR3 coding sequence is TGTGCCTGTTTAATAGCGGGGGGGCTAAACAATGAGCAGTTCTTC. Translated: CACLIAGGLNNEQFF.

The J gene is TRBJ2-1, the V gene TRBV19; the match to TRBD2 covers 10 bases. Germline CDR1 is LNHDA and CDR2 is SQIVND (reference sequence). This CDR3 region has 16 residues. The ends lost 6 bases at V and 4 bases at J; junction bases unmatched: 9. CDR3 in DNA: TGTGCCAGTAGGGCGGTTAGCGGGGGGCGGTACAATGAGCAGTTCTTC. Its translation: CASRAVSGGRYNEQFF.

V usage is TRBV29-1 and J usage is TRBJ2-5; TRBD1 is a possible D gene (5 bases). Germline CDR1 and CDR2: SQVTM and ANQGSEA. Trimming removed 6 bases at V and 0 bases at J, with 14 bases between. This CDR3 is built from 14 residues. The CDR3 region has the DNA TGCAGCGTGTTTGACAGAGAACACCAAGAGACCCAGTACTTC. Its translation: CSVFDREHQETQYF.

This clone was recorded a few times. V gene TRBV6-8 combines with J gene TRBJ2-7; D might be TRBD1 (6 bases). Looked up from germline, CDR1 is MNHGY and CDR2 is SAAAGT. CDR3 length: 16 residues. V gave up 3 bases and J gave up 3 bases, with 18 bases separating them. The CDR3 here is CASSYGGTTGFYEQYF. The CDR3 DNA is TGTGCCAGCAGTTATGGGGGCACTACAGGGTTCTACGAGCAGTACTTC.

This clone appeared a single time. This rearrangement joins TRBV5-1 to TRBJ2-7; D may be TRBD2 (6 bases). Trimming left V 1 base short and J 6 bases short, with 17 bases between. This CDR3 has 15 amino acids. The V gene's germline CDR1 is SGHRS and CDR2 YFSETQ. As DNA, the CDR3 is TGCGCCAGCAGCTTGCTCGGGGGACTCAACGGCGAGCAGTACTTC. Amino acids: CASSLLGGLNGEQYF.

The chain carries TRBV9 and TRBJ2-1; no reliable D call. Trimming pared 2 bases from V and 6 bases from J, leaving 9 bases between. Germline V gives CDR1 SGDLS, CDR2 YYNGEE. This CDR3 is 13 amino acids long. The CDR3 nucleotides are TGTGCCAGCAGCGTTGATAGCCCCAATGAGCAGTTCTTC. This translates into CASSVDSPNEQFF.

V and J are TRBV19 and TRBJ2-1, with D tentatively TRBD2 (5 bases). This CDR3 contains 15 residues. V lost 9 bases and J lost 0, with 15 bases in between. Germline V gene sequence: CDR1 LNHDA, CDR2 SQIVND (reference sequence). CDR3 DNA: TGTGCCAGCCAAGAAGGGCGGGCCTCCTACAATGAGCAGTTCTTC. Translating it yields CASQEGRASYNEQFF.

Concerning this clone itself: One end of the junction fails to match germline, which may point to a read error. CDR3 sequence: CAISGPGEAFF. The CDR3 region has the DNA TGTGCCATCAGTGGCCCCGGGGAGGCTTTCTTT. The V gene is TRBV6-4, the J gene TRBJ1-1; D gene uncertain. Germline V gives CDR1 MRHNA, CDR2 SNTAGT. This CDR3 comprises 11 residues.

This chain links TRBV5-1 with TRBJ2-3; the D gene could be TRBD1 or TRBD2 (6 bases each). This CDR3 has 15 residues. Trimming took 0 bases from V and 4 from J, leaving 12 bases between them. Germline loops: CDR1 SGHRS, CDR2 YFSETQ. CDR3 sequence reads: CASSLAGGAPDTQYF. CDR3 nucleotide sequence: TGCGCCAGCAGCTTGGCCGGGGGCGCCCCAGATACGCAGTATTTT. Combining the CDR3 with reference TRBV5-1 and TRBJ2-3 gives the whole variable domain KAGVTQTPRYLIKTRGQQVTLSCSPISGHRSVSWYQQTPGQGLQFLFEYFSETQRNKGNFPGRFSGRQFSNSRSEMNVSTLELGDSALYLCASSLAGGAPDTQYFGPGTRLTVL.

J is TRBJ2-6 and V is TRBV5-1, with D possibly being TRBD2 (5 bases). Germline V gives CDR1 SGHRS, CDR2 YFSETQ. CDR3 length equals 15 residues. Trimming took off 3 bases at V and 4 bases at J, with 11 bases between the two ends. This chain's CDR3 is CASSYSGSGANVLTF. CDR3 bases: TGCGCCAGCAGCTACTCGGGGTCCGGGGCCAACGTCCTGACTTTC.

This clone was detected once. CDR3 region: CASSFENQPQHF. DNA for the CDR3: TGTGCCAGCAGCTTTGAAAATCAGCCCCAGCATTTT. This chain links TRBV28 with TRBJ1-5, with D hard to call. Germline loops: CDR1 MDHEN, CDR2 SYDVKM. V lost 6 bases to trimming and J lost 4 bases, with 7 bases between them. The CDR3 sequence is 12 residues long.

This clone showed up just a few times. The CDR3 coding sequence is TGTGCCATCAGTGAGGGAGTGGACAGGGGACGCGAGCAGTACTTC. Translation gives CAISEGVDRGREQYF. The chain employs TRBV10-3 and TRBJ2-7, with 9 bases aligning to TRBD1. The junction had 8 bases not matched to a gene; V was cut back by 2 bases and J by 6 bases. Germline CDR1 and CDR2: ENHRY and SYGVKD. The CDR3 runs 15 residues.

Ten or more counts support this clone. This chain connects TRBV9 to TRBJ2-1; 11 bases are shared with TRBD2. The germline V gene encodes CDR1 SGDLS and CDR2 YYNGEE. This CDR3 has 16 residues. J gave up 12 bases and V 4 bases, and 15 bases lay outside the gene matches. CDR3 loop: CASSLGSSGGRKVQFF. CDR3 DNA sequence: TGTGCCAGCAGCTTAGGGTCTAGCGGGGGGCGCAAGGTGCAGTTCTTC.

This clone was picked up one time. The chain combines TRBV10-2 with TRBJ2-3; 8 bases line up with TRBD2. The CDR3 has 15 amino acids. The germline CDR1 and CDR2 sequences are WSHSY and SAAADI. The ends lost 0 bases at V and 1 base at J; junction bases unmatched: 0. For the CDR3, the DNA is TGCGCCAGCAGTGAGTCGGGACTAGGCACAGATACGCAGTATTTT. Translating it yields CASSESGLGTDTQYF.

The CDR3 here is CASSLLGGQAYEQYF. CDR3 nucleotide sequence: TGCGCCAGCAGCTTGCTAGGTGGACAAGCCTACGAGCAGTACTTC. This chain connects TRBV5-1 to TRBJ2-7, with a weak D call TRBD1 (5 bases). CDR1 is SGHRS, CDR2 YFSETQ, per germline. There are 15 residues in the CDR3. Trimming pared 1 base from V and 2 bases from J, leaving 13 bases between. The full variable domain, with the rest looked up from reference TRBV5-1 and TRBJ2-7, is KAGVTQTPRYLIKTRGQQVTLSCSPISGHRSVSWYQQTPGQGLQFLFEYFSETQRNKGNFPGRFSGRQFSNSRSEMNVSTLELGDSALYLCASSLLGGQAYEQYFGPGTRLTVT.

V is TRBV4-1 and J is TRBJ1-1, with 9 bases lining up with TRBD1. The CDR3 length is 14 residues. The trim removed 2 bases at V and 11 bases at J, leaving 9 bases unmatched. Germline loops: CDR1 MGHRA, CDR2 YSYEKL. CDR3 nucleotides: TGCGCCAGCAGCCAAACAGGGGGCACAACTGGGGCTTTCTTT. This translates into CASSQTGGTTGAFF.

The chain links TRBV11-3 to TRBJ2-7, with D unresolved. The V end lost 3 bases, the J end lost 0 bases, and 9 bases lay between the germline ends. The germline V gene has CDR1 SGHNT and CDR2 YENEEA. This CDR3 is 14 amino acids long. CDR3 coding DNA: TGTGCCAGCAGCTTGGCATTGTACTCCTACGAGCAGTACTTC. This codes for CASSLALYSYEQYF.

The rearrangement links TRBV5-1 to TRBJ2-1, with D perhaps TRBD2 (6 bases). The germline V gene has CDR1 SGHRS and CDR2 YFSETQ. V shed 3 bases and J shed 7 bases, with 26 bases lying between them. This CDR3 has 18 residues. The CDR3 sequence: CASSSGLRGLAWENEQFF. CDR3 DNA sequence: TGCGCCAGCAGCTCGGGACTGCGGGGCCTAGCGTGGGAGAATGAGCAGTTCTTC.

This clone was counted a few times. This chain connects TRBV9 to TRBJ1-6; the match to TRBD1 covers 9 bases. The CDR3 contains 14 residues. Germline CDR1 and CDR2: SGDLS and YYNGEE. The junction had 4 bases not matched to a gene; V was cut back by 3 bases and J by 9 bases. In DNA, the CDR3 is TGTGCCAGCAGCGCTTCGGACAGGGGTTCACCCCTCCACTTT. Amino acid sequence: CASSASDRGSPLHF.

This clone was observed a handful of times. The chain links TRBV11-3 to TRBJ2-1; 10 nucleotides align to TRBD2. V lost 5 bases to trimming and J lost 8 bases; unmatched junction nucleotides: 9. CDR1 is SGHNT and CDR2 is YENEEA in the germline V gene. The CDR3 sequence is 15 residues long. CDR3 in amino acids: CASSHPGLAKYEQFF. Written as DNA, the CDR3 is TGTGCCAGCAGCCATCCGGGACTAGCGAAGTATGAGCAGTTCTTC.

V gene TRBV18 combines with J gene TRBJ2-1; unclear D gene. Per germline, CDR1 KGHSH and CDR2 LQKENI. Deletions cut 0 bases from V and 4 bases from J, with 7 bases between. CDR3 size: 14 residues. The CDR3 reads CASSPPSIYNEQFF. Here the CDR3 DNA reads TGTGCCAGCTCACCACCTAGCATTTACAATGAGCAGTTCTTC.

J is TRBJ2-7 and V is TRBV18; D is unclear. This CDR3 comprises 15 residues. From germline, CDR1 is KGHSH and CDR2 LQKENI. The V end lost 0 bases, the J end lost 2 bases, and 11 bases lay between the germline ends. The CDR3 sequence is CASSPPMGGTYEQYF. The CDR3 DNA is TGTGCCAGCTCACCACCCATGGGCGGTACCTACGAGCAGTACTTC.

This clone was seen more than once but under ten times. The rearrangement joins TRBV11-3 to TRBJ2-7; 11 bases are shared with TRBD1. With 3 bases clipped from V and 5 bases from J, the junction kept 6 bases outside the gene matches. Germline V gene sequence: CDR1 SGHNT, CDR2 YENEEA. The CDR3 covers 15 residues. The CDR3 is CASSFGTGGTDEQYF. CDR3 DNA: TGTGCCAGCAGCTTCGGGACAGGGGGTACGGACGAGCAGTACTTC.

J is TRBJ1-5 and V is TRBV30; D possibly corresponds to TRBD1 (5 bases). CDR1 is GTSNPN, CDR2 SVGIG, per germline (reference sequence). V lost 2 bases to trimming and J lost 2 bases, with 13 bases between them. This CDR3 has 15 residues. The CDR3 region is CAWSPPGGRNQPQHF. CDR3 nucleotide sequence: TGTGCCTGGAGTCCCCCCGGGGGTCGCAATCAGCCCCAGCATTTT.

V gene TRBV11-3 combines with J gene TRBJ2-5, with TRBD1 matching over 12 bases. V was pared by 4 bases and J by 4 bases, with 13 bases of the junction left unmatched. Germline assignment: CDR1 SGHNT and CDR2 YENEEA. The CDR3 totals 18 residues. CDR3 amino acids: CASSSAGTGGKYGETQYF. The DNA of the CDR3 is TGTGCCAGCAGCTCCGCCGGGACAGGGGGCAAATACGGAGAGACCCAGTACTTC.